The sequence of this T cell receptor beta chain was determined in a study of T-cell memory formation after mild COVID-19. The CDR3 runs to 16 residues. V shed 1 base and J shed 2 bases, with 14 bases lying between them. In germline, CDR1 is SGHTA, CDR2 FQGNSA. Amplification by 5'RACE using constant-segment primers produced TCR alpha and TCR beta cDNA libraries that carried sample barcodes and UMIs. TCRdb independently ran MiXCR on the 5' RACE reads; one entry per CDR3 protein. Among 450,000 to 700,000 distinct CDR3 sequences listed, more than 15% were seen once. This clonotype originated in an adult woman who had mild COVID-19 (a few samples of this study predate the infection). Cell type and time point are not known. The chain employs TRBV7-2 and TRBJ1-2, with D perhaps TRBD1 (6 bases). Sequencing was performed on PBMCs or a T cell subset sorted from them (not recorded which). In nucleotides, the CDR3 is TGTGCCAGCAGCTTAGGGTGGCAGGGGAAGAACTATGGCTACACCTTC. It translates to CASSLGWQGKNYGYTF. The complete variable domain, with remaining parts taken from reference TRBV7-2 and TRBJ1-2, reads GAGVSQSPSNKVTEKGKDVELRCDPISGHTALYWYRQSLGQGLEFLIYFQGNSAPDKSGLPSDRFSAERTGGSVSTLTIQRTQQEDSAVYLCASSLGWQGKNYGYTFGSGTRLTVV.